Following are 21 T cell receptor beta chains from one sample sequenced in a study of blood T cell repertoires in COVID-19 (dated by TCRdb to the early 2020s). The library relied on the immunoSEQ multiplex PCR assay. This immuneACCESS table, as held by TCRdb, lists in-frame sequences with V and J called but not all clones. Of the missing ones, under half trace to an unresolved V gene in checked studies; the others have no known cause. The sample table contains around 93,000 clones; only one count was recorded for about 90% of them. The leading ten clones occupy 11% of the sample. Material: peripheral blood. The receptors here all came from a man older than 75 with acute or convalescent COVID-19.

The gene calls are TRBV10-2 and TRBJ2-5; 7 bases agree with TRBD2. Germline-derived CDR1 and CDR2 are WSHSY and SAAADI. This CDR3 comprises 16 residues. The V and J ends lost 1 base and 4 bases, in that order; junction bases with no gene match: 9. DNA of the CDR3: TGCGCCAGCAGTGAGTGGGTGGGGCGGGAGTTAGAGACCCAGTACTTC. It yields the protein CASSEWVGRELETQYF.

V and J are TRBV4-2 and TRBJ2-6; TRBD1 matches at 7 bases. CDR1 and CDR2 from the germline V gene are LGHNA and YNFKEQ. With 1 base clipped from V and 0 bases from J, the junction kept 6 bases outside the gene matches. The CDR3 sequence is 18 residues long. The CDR3: CASSQADRSNSGANVLTF. CDR3 DNA: TGTGCCAGCAGCCAAGCGGACAGGTCCAACTCTGGGGCCAACGTCCTGACTTTC.

The chain combines TRBV12-5 with TRBJ2-7; 10 nucleotides agree with TRBD1. Germline CDR1 and CDR2: LGHNT and FRNRAP. V lost 1 base, J lost 2 bases, and 8 bases stayed unmatched. The CDR3 has 17 amino acids. The CDR3 sequence is CASGLAPGTGETYEQYF. The CDR3 coding sequence is TGTGCTAGTGGTTTGGCTCCCGGGACAGGGGAGACCTACGAGCAGTACTTC.

The V gene is TRBV6-2 or TRBV6-3, the J gene TRBJ2-5, with TRBD1 as a possible D gene (6 bases). Germline V gene sequence: CDR1 MNHEY, CDR2 SVGEGT. This CDR3 spans 15 amino acids. With 4 bases removed from V and 2 bases from J, the gap between germline ends came to 14 bases. The CDR3 loop is CASSSQNREQETQYF. DNA of the CDR3: TGTGCCAGCAGTTCCCAGAACAGGGAACAAGAGACCCAGTACTTC.

This chain connects TRBV3-1 (or the pseudogene TRBV3-2) to TRBJ1-4, with 8 bases matching TRBD1. V shed 3 bases and J 6 bases; nucleotides not matched to a gene: 9. Per the germline V gene, CDR1 is LGHDT and CDR2 is YNNKEL (reference sequence). The CDR3 has 16 amino acids. CDR3 loop: CASSQSPGQGYEKLFF. Here the CDR3 DNA reads TGTGCCAGCAGCCAGTCCCCAGGACAGGGTTATGAAAAACTGTTTTTT.

This clone has only one observation. The rearrangement links TRBV28 to TRBJ2-2, with 7 bases identical to TRBD1. From germline, CDR1 is MDHEN and CDR2 SYDVKM. With 6 bases clipped from V and 1 base from J, the junction kept 2 bases outside the gene matches. The CDR3 is 14 residues long. The CDR3 reads CASRGTVNTGELFF. The CDR3 nucleotides read TGTGCCAGCAGGGGGACAGTGAACACCGGGGAGCTGTTTTTT.

The chain links TRBV6-6 to TRBJ1-4; D ambiguous. CDR1 is MNHNY, CDR2 SVGAGI, per germline (reference sequence). Trimming cost V 6 bases and J 4 bases, with 15 bases left between them. The CDR3 is 15 amino acids. CDR3 sequence: CASSREGLNNEKLFF. As DNA, the CDR3 is TGTGCCAGCAGCCGGGAAGGGCTGAATAATGAAAAACTGTTTTTT.

The table lists this clone with a few counts. The chain employs TRBV11-2 and TRBJ1-1; no reliable D call. The CDR3 loop spans 15 amino acids. Trimming removed 6 bases from V and 4 bases from J, with 18 bases in between. In germline, CDR1 is SGHAT, CDR2 FQNNGV. CDR3 in DNA: TGTGCCAGCAGACCTCGGTCGGGTCCGAGCACTGAAGCTTTCTTT. Its translation: CASRPRSGPSTEAFF.

The chain is built from TRBV19 and TRBJ1-2; 12 bases agree with TRBD1. Germline V gene sequence: CDR1 LNHDA, CDR2 SQIVND (reference sequence). V was clipped by 5 bases and J by 8 bases; unmatched bases: 9. CDR3 length: 15 amino acids. Written as DNA, the CDR3 is TGTGCCAGTAGTCCGCCCTGGGGGACAGGGGGCGGCTACACCTTC. It codes for CASSPPWGTGGGYTF. The complete variable domain, with remaining parts taken from reference TRBV19 and TRBJ1-2, reads DGGITQSPKYLFRKEGQNVTLSCEQNLNHDAMYWYRQDPGQGLRLIYYSQIVNDFQKGDIAEGYSVSREKKESFPLTVTSAQKNPTAFYLCASSPPWGTGGGYTFGSGTRLTVV.

The chain combines TRBV6-6 with TRBJ1-2, with 10 bases matching TRBD1. After removal of 7 bases from V and 7 bases from J, the junction contained 9 bases not matched to a gene. The CDR3 contains 14 residues. Germline assignment: CDR1 MNHNY and CDR2 SVGAGI (reference sequence). CDR3 in DNA: TGTGCCAGCATCTACCAGACAGGGGGCTCTGGCTACACCTTC. Translating gives CASIYQTGGSGYTF.

The chain has TRBV4-3 and TRBJ1-5; tentatively, D is TRBD1 (5 bases). Looked up from germline, CDR1 is LGHNA and CDR2 is YSLEER. Trimming pared 0 bases from V and 5 bases from J, leaving 14 bases between. The CDR3 loop spans 16 amino acids. The CDR3: CASSQDHTGGYQPQHF. DNA for the CDR3: TGCGCCAGCAGCCAAGATCATACGGGGGGTTATCAGCCCCAGCATTTT.

The chain combines TRBV7-7 with TRBJ2-2, with 8 nucleotides matching TRBD1. J gave up 1 base and V 5 bases, and 0 bases lay outside the gene matches. Germline CDR1 is SSHAT and CDR2 is FNYEAQ (reference sequence). The CDR3 runs 14 residues. CDR3 in amino acids: CASSGTGNTGELFF. The DNA of the CDR3 is TGTGCCAGCAGCGGGACAGGGAACACCGGGGAGCTGTTTTTT.

The chain employs TRBV10-3 and TRBJ1-2; D unresolved. V dropped 2 bases and J dropped 4 bases, with 11 bases sitting between them. The CDR3 totals 14 residues. Per germline, CDR1 ENHRY and CDR2 SYGVKD. The DNA of the CDR3 is TGTGCCATCAGTGAGGGCGGAGGCGTCTATGGCTACACCTTC. This translates into CAISEGGGVYGYTF.

The chain has TRBV2 and TRBJ2-7, with D possibly matching TRBD1 (6 bases). The ends were cut back, 5 bases at V and 3 bases at J, with 11 bases in the middle. Germline lookup yields CDR1 SNHLY and CDR2 FYNNEI. This CDR3 has 13 amino acids. The CDR3 sequence is CASSPGQIYEQYF. The DNA of the CDR3 is TGTGCCAGCAGTCCCGGACAGATCTACGAGCAGTACTTC.

The chain employs TRBV2 and TRBJ1-2; 10 nucleotides align to TRBD1. This CDR3 has 13 residues. Germline-derived CDR1 and CDR2 are SNHLY and FYNNEI. The ends lost 3 bases at V and 7 bases at J; junction bases unmatched: 2. The CDR3 sequence is CASSERTGGGYTF. CDR3 DNA sequence: TGTGCCAGCAGTGAGAGGACAGGGGGTGGCTACACCTTC.

This clone was detected once. The chain recombines TRBV25-1 with TRBJ2-7, with D unclear. CDR1 MGHDK and CDR2 SYGVNS come from the germline V gene. The CDR3 covers 11 residues. The ends were cut back, 8 bases at V and 2 bases at J, with 7 bases in the middle. CDR3 amino acids: CASRRAYEQYF. DNA for the CDR3: TGTGCCAGCCGACGGGCCTACGAGCAGTACTTC.

The chain recombines TRBV6-5 with TRBJ1-1; a weak D match, TRBD1 (6 bases). Trimming removed 7 bases at V and 12 bases at J, with 15 bases between. In germline, CDR1 is MNHEY, CDR2 SVGAGI. CDR3 length: 11 amino acids. The CDR3 DNA sequence: TGTGCCAGCATTTCACAGGGAAGGACTTTCTTT. This sequence encodes CASISQGRTFF.

The V and J genes are TRBV6-5 and TRBJ1-5; 9 bases agree with TRBD1. CDR1 and CDR2 (germline): MNHEY, SVGAGI. The CDR3 is 15 residues long. V shed 9 bases, J shed 3 bases, and the junction held 9 bases outside the gene matches. This chain's CDR3 is CASFNDRGVNQPQHF. As DNA, the CDR3 is TGTGCCAGTTTTAACGACAGGGGGGTCAATCAGCCCCAGCATTTT.

This clone appeared a few times. The rearrangement joins TRBV5-4 to TRBJ2-5, with D possibly being TRBD2 (6 bases). The germline CDR1 and CDR2 sequences are SGHNT and YYREEE (reference sequence). This CDR3 region has 15 residues. V was clipped by 2 bases and J by 5 bases, with 16 bases between them. The CDR3: CASSFPGGVGETQYF. The CDR3 DNA sequence: TGTGCCAGCAGCTTCCCCGGAGGGGTTGGGGAGACCCAGTACTTC.

CDR3 in amino acids: CASSLQAVSSYNEQFF. In DNA, the CDR3 is TGTGCCAGCAGCTTACAGGCTGTTAGCTCCTACAATGAGCAGTTCTTC. The rearrangement links TRBV11-2 to TRBJ2-1, with D uncertain. The CDR3 covers 16 residues. V lost 2 bases to trimming and J lost 0 bases, with 11 bases between them. From germline, CDR1 is SGHAT and CDR2 FQNNGV. The whole variable domain, remainder taken from reference TRBV11-2 and TRBJ2-1, is EAGVAQSPRYKIIEKRQSVAFWCNPISGHATLYWYQQILGQGPKLLIQFQNNGVVDDSQLPKDRFSAERLKGVDSTLKIQPAKLEDSAVYLCASSLQAVSSYNEQFFGPGTRLTVL.

This chain links TRBV30 with TRBJ2-5; 10 nucleotides match TRBD2. This CDR3 spans 15 amino acids. The V and J ends lost 1 base and 4 bases, in that order; junction bases with no gene match: 6. Germline V lookup: CDR1 GTSNPN, CDR2 SVGIG (reference sequence). In DNA, the CDR3 is TGTGCCTGGAGTGCATCAAGCGGGAGGGGAGAGACCCAGTACTTC. Amino acids: CAWSASSGRGETQYF.